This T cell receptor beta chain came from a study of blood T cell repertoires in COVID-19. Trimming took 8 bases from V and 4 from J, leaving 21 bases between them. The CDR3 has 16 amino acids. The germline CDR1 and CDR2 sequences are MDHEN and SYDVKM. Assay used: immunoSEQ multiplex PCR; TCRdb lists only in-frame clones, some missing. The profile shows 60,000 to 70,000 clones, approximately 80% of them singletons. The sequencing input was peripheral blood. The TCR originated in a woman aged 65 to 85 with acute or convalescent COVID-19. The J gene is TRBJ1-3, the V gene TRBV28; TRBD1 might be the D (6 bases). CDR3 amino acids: CASLGGGGSGGNTIYF. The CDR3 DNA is TGTGCCAGCCTCGGTGGCGGGGGCAGTGGAGGAAACACCATATATTTT.